The text below deals with one TCR beta chain. The CDR3 is made up of 13 amino acids. CDR1 and CDR2 (germline): MRHNA, SNTAGT. Trimming shortened V by 7 bases and J by 9 bases, and 16 bases separated the two germline ends. The sample is drawn from a study of regulatory T cells in long-lasting Graves disease. TCR beta libraries were built with iRepertoire HTBI primers and Arm-PCR of CDR3 regions. A single record per CDR3 protein comes from TCRdb applying MiXCR to the multiplex PCR reads. The sample yields about 450,000 distinct CDR3 sequences, about 17% seen once. The sample's time point: newly diagnosed GD, antithyroid drugs for less than 3 months. PBMC RNA served as the TCR library source. EDTA tubes received about 9.4 milliliters of drawn peripheral blood. The sample was also linked to a second study, of T cells in Graves' hyperthyroidism and ophthalmopathy. That paper adds: Ophthalmopathy and stable hyperthyroidism were told apart by a 13 V-J model.

This specimen was peripheral blood mononuclear cells (PBMCs), taken at new diagnosis, from a patient treated with antithyroid drugs. This receptor was identified in a woman in her thirties with Graves disease. The chain links TRBV6-4 to TRBJ2-1, with a tentative D call TRBD1 (5 bases). The CDR3 reads CASNYHQGTEQFF. The CDR3 DNA reads as TGTGCCAGCAACTACCACCAGGGCACTGAGCAGTTCTTC.